The clone carrying this TCR beta chain showed up just a few times. As it was prepared, the TCRbeta library received unique molecular identifiers. One entry per CDR3 protein, called by TCRdb with MiXCR from the PCR reads. The data contain more than 150,000 distinct CDR3 sequences, roughly 15% of them singletons. This entry is derived from a study of T-cell reconstitution after alpha-beta-depleted transplantation in children. Trimming pared 2 bases from V and 4 bases from J, leaving 8 bases between. The CDR3 covers 13 residues. The germline V gene encodes CDR1 MDHEN and CDR2 SYDVKM. The chain carries TRBV28 and TRBJ1-2; D gene ambiguous. The sample consisted of PBMCs from the stem cell graft donor, taken from the stem cell graft. The TCR comes from a human donor who donated a stem cell graft to a child with acute lymphoblastic leukemia. The CDR3 DNA reads TGTGCCAGCAGTTTAGGAGGGCCCTATGGCTACACCTTC. Its protein is CASSLGGPYGYTF.